This T cell receptor (beta chain) was observed in a study of early T cells in non-severe SARS-CoV-2 infection. In the study overall: Sequencing of unsorted whole blood was done on bulk RNA, leaving chains unpaired.

The CDR3 consists of 14 residues. Losses at the gene ends were 2 bases for V and 3 bases for J; bases not matched to a gene: 4. Germline V lookup: CDR1 DFQATT, CDR2 SNEGSKA (reference sequence). Unique molecular identifiers tagged individual cDNA molecules. MiXCR, applied by TCRdb to the 5' RACE reads, yields one record per CDR3 protein. The sample has about 61,000 distinct CDR3 sequences, 11% seen once. Broader study findings: Private and CD4 specificities were missed by VDJdb matching, skewed to anti-spike CD8.

This clonotype was counted at least ten times. No antigen is known for it. V usage is TRBV20-1 and J usage is TRBJ2-3; TRBD2 matches 8 bases. This TCR derives from an adult who was a healthcare worker with PCR-confirmed SARS-CoV-2 infection or an uninfected control (not recorded which). Sequenced sample: whole blood. CDR3 DNA: TGCAGTGCTAGAAAGCGGGGGTTAACAGATACGCAGTATTTT. Translation: CSARKRGLTDTQYF.